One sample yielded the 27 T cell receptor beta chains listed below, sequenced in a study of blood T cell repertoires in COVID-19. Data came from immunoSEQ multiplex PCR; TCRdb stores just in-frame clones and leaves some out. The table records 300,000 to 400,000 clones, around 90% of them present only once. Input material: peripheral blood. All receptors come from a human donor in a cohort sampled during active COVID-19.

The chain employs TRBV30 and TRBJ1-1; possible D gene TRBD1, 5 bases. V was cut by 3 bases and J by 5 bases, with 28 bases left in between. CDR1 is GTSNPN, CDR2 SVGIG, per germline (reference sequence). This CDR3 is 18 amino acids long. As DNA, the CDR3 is TGTGCCTGGAGCCTGCCACCGACGGGGGTTTGGCGTATTACTGAAGCTTTCTTT. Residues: CAWSLPPTGVWRITEAFF.

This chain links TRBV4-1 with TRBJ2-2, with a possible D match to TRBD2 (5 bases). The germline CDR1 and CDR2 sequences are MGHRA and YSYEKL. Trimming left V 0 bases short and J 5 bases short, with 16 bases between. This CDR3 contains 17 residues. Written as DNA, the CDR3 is TGCGCCAGCAGCCAAGATAGAGTGAGGGCCAGGACCGGGGAGCTGTTTTTT. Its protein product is CASSQDRVRARTGELFF.

CDR3 nucleotide sequence: TGTGCCAGCAGCTTGGTTTGGGGGGTTGAGACCCAGTACTTC. As protein: CASSLVWGVETQYF. The chain recombines TRBV5-6 with TRBJ2-5; D perhaps matches TRBD2 (6 bases). The CDR3 has 14 amino acids. Germline CDR1 and CDR2: SGHDT and YYEEEE. The V and J ends lost 0 bases and 5 bases respectively, with 11 bases between them.

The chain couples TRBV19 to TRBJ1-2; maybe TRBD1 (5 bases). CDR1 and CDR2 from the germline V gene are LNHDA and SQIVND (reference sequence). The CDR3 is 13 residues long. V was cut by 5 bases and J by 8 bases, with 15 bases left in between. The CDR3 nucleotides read TGTGCCAGTAGTGAACAGGCCTCCGGGGGCTACACCTTC. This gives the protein CASSEQASGGYTF.

CDR3: CASIPGGQETQYF. CDR3 bases: TGTGCCAGCATTCCAGGGGGCCAAGAGACCCAGTACTTC. The rearrangement joins TRBV2 to TRBJ2-5; 7 nucleotides line up with TRBD1. J gave up 1 base and V 7 bases, and 3 bases lay outside the gene matches. Per the germline V gene, CDR1 is SNHLY and CDR2 is FYNNEI. The length of the CDR3 is 13 residues.

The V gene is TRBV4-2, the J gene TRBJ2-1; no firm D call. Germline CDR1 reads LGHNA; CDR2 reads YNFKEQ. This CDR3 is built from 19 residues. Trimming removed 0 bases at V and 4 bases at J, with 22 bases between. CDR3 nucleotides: TGTGCCAGCAGCCAAGATCGGGTGAGTGGTCCAACCCTTTACAATGAGCAGTTCTTC. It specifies CASSQDRVSGPTLYNEQFF.

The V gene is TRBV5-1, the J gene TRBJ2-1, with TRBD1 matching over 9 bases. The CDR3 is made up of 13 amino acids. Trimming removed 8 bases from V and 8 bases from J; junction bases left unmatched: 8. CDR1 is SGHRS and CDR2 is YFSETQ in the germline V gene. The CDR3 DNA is TGCGCCAGTCGGACAGGGGTTGAGGATGAGCAGTTCTTC. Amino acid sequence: CASRTGVEDEQFF.

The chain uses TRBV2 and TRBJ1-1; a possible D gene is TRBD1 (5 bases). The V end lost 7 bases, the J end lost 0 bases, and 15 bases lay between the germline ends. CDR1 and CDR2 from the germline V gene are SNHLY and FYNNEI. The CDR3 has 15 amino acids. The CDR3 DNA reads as TGTGCCAGCACTCTCCAAGACAGCCTGAACACTGAAGCTTTCTTT. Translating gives CASTLQDSLNTEAFF.

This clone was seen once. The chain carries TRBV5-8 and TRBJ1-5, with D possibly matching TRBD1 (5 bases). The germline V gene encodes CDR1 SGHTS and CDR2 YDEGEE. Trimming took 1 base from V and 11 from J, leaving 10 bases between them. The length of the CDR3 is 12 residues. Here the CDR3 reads CASSLTGGAQHF. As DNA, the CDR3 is TGTGCCAGCAGCTTGACCGGGGGGGCCCAGCATTTT.

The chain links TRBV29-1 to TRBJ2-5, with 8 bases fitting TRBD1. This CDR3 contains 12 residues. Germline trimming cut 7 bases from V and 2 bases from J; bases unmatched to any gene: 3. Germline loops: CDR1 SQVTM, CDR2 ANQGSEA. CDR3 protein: CSAGQGQETQYF. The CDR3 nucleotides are TGCAGCGCCGGACAGGGACAAGAGACCCAGTACTTC.

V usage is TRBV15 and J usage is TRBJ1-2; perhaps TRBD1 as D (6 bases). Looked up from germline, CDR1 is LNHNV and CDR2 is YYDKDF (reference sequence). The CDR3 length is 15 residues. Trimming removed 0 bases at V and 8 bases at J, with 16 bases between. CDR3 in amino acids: CATSRDPGGALGYTF. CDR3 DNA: TGTGCCACCAGCAGAGATCCGGGGGGCGCATTGGGCTACACCTTC.

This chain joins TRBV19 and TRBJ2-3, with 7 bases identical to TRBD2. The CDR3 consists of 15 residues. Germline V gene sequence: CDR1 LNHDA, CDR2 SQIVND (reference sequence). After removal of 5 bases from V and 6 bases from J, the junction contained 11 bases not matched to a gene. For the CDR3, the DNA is TGTGCCAGTAGTCTGCGGGAGCTTGGGCTGGATACGCAGTATTTT. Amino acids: CASSLRELGLDTQYF. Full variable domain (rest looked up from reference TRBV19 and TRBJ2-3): DGGITQSPKYLFRKEGQNVTLSCEQNLNHDAMYWYRQDPGQGLRLIYYSQIVNDFQKGDIAEGYSVSREKKESFPLTVTSAQKNPTAFYLCASSLRELGLDTQYFGPGTRLTVL.

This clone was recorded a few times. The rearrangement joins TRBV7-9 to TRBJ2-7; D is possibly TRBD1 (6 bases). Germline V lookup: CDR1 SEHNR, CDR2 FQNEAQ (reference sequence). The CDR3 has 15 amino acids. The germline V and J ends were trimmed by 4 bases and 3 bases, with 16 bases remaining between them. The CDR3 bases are TGTGCCAGCAGCTCTCAAGTGGGGGCTGGCTACGAGCAGTACTTC. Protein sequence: CASSSQVGAGYEQYF.

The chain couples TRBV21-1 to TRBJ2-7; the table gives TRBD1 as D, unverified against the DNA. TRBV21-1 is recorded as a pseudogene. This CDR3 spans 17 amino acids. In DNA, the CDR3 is TGTGCCAGCAGCTCACCTGATTTTGACAGGGAGATCTACGAGCAGTACTTC. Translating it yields CASSSPDFDREIYEQYF.

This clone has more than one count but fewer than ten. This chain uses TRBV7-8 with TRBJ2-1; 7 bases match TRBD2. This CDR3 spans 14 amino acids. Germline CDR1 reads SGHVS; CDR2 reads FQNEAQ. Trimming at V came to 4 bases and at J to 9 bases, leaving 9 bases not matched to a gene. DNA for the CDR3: TGTGCCAGCAGCTCAACGGGGGAGGGGATTGAGCAGTTCTTC. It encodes CASSSTGEGIEQFF. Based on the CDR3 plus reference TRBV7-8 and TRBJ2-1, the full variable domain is GAGVSQSPRYKVAKRGQDVALRCDPISGHVSLFWYQQALGQGPEFLTYFQNEAQLDKSGLPSDRFFAERPEGSVSTLKIQRTQQEDSAVYLCASSSTGEGIEQFFGPGTRLTVL.

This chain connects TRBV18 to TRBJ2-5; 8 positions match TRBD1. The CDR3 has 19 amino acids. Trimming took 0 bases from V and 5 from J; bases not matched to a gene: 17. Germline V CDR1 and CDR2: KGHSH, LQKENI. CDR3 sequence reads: CASSPPPSSTGEVEETQYF. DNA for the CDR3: TGTGCCAGCTCACCACCGCCATCCTCGACAGGGGAAGTCGAGGAGACCCAGTACTTC.

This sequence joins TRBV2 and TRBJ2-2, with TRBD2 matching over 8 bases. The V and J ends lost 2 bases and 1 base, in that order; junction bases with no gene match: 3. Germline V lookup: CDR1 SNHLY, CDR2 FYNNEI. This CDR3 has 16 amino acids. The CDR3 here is CASSEWTSWNTGELFF. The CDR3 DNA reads TGTGCCAGCAGTGAATGGACTAGCTGGAACACCGGGGAGCTGTTTTTT.

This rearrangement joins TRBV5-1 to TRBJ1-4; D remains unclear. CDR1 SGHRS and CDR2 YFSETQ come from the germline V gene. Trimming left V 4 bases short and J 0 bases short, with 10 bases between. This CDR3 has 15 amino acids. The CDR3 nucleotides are TGCGCCAGCAGCGTTGACACCCCAACTAATGAAAAACTGTTTTTT. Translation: CASSVDTPTNEKLFF.

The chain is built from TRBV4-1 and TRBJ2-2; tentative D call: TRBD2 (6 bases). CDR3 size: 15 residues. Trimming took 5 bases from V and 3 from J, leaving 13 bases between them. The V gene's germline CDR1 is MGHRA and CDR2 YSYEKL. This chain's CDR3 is CASSLGLEDTGELFF. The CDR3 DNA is TGCGCCAGCAGCTTGGGACTGGAGGACACCGGGGAGCTGTTTTTT.

CDR3 loop: CAWNTLGGFRSDYGYTF. CDR3 nucleotides: TGTGCCTGGAATACGCTTGGGGGGTTTCGAAGCGACTATGGCTACACCTTC. The J gene is TRBJ1-2, the V gene TRBV30; maybe TRBD1 (5 bases). V was shortened by 4 bases and J by 3 bases, with 24 bases between the two germline ends. CDR3 length equals 17 residues. The germline V gene encodes CDR1 GTSNPN and CDR2 SVGIG (reference sequence).

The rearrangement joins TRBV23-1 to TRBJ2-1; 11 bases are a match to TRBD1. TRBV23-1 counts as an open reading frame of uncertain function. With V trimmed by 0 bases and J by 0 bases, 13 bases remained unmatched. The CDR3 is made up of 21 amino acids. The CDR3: CASSQSEDPGQGEISYNEQFF. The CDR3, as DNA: TGCGCCAGCAGTCAATCTGAAGACCCGGGACAGGGGGAGATCTCCTACAATGAGCAGTTCTTC.

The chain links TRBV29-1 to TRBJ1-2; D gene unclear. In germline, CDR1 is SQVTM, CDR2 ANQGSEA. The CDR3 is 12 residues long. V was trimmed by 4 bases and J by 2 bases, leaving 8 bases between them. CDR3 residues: CSVGTGNYGYTF. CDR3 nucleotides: TGCAGCGTTGGTACGGGGAACTATGGCTACACCTTC.

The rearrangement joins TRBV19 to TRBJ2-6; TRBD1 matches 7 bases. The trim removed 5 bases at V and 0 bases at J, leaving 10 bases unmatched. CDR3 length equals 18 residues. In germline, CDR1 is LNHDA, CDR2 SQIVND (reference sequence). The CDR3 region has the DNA TGTGCCAGTAGTCCCCCCTGGGACAGAAGCTCTGGGGCCAACGTCCTGACTTTC. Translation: CASSPPWDRSSGANVLTF.

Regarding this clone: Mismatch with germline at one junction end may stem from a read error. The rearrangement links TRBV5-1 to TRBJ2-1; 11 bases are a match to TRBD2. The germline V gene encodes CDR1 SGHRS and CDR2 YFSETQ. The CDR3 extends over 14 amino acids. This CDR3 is CASRFGTSGNEQFF. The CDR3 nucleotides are TGCGCCAGCCGCTTCGGGACTAGCGGCAATGAGCAGTTCTTC.

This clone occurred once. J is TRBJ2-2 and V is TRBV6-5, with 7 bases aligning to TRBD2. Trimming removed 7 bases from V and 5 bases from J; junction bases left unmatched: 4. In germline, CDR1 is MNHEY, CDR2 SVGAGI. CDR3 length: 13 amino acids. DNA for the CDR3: TGTGCCAGCACCCCGGGGGGTACCGGGGAGCTGTTTTTT. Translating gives CASTPGGTGELFF.

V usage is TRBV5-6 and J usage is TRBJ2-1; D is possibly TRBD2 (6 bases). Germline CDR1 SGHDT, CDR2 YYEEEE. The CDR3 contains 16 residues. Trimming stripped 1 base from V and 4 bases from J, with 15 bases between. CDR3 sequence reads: CASSLIAGKEYNEQFF. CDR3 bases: TGTGCCAGCAGCTTGATTGCGGGGAAGGAGTACAATGAGCAGTTCTTC. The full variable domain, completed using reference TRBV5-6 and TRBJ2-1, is DAGVTQSPTHLIKTRGQQVTLRCSPKSGHDTVSWYQQALGQGPQFIFQYYEEEERQRGNFPDRFSGHQFPNYSSELNVNALLLGDSALYLCASSLIAGKEYNEQFFGPGTRLTVL.

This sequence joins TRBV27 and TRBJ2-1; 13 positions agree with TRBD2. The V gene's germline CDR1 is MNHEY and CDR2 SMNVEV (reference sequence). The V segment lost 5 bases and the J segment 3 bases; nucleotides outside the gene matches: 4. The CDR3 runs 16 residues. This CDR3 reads CASSGLAGAGYNEQFF. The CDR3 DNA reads TGTGCCAGCAGTGGACTAGCGGGAGCCGGCTACAATGAGCAGTTCTTC.